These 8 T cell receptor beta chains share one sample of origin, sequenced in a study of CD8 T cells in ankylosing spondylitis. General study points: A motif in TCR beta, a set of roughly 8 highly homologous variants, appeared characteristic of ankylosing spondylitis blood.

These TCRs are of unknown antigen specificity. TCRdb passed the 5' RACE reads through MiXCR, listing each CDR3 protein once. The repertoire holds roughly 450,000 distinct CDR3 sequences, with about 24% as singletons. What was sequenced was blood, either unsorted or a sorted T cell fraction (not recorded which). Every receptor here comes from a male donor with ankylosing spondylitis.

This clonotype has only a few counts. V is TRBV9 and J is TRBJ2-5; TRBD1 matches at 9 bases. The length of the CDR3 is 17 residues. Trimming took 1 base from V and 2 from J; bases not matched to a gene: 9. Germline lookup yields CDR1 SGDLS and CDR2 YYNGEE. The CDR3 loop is CASSVRGGTGLQETQYF. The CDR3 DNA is TGTGCCAGCAGCGTAAGGGGGGGGACAGGGCTTCAAGAGACCCAGTACTTC. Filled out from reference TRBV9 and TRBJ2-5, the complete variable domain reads DSGVTQTPKHLITATGQRVTLRCSPRSGDLSVYWYQQSLDQGLQFLIQYYNGEERAKGNILERFSAQQFPDLHSELNLSSLELGDSALYFCASSVRGGTGLQETQYFGPGTRLLVL.

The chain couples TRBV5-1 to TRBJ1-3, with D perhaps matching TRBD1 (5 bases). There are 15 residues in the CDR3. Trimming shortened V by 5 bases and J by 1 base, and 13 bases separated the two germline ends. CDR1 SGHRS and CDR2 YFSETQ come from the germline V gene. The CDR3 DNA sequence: TGCGCCAGCAGTCCGACAGCCGCTTCTGGAAACACCATATATTTT. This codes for CASSPTAASGNTIYF.

DNA for the CDR3: TGTGCCAGCAGTGGGCTAGCGGGAGTAGATACGCAGTATTTT. Residues: CASSGLAGVDTQYF. The rearrangement uses TRBV2 and TRBJ2-3; 10 bases fit TRBD2. The CDR3 covers 14 residues. The germline gives CDR1 SNHLY, CDR2 FYNNEI. V gave up 4 bases and J gave up 5 bases; unmatched junction bases: 3.

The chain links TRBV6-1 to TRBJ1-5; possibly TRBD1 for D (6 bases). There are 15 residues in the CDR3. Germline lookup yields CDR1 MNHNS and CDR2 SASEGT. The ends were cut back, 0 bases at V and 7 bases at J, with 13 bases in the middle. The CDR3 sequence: CASSEAGGPGQPQHF. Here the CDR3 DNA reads TGTGCCAGCAGTGAAGCAGGGGGGCCAGGGCAGCCCCAGCATTTT.

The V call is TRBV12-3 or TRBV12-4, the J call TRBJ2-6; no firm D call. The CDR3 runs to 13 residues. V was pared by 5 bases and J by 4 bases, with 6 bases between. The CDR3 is CASSPVGANVLTF. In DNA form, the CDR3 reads TGTGCCAGCAGTCCCGTCGGGGCCAACGTCCTGACTTTC.

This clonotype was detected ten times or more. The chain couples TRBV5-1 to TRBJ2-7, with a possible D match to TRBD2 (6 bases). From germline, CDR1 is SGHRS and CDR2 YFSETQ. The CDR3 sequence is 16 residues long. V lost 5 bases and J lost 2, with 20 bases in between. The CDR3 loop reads CASSRWREPTPYEQYF. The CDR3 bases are TGCGCCAGCAGTAGGTGGCGGGAACCAACCCCCTACGAGCAGTACTTC.

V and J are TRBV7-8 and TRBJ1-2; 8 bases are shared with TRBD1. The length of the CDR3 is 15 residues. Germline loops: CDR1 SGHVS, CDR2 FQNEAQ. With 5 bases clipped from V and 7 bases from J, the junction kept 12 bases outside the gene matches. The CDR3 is CASSARDRRQGGYTF. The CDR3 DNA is TGTGCCAGCAGCGCTAGGGACAGGCGGCAGGGTGGCTACACCTTC.

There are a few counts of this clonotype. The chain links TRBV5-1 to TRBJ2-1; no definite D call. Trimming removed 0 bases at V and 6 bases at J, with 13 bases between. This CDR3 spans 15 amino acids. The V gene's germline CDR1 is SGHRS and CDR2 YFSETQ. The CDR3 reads CASSLEAISPNEQFF. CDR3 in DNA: TGCGCCAGCAGCTTGGAGGCAATTAGCCCCAATGAGCAGTTCTTC.